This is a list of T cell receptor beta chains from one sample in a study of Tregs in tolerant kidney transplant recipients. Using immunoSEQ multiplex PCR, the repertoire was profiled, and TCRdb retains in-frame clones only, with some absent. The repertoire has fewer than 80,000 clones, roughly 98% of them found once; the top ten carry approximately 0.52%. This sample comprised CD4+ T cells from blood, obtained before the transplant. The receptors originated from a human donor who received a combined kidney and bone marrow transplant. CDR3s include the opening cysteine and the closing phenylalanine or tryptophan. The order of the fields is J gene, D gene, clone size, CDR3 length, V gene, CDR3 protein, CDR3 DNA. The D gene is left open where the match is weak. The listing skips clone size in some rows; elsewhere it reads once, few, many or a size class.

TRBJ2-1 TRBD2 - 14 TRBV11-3 CASSGTSVNNEQFF TGTGCCAGCAGCGGGACTAGCGTGAACAATGAGCAGTTCTTC
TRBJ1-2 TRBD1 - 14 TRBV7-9 CASSRDRIPHGYTF TGTGCCAGCAGTCGGGACAGGATACCCCATGGCTACACCTTC
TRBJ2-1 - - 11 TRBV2 CASSSAGIAFF TGTGCCAGCAGTTCCGCGGGGATAGCGTTCTTC
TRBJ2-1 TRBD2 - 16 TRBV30 CARQAAWGGNHNEQFF TGTGCTCGCCAGGCCGCTTGGGGGGGTAACCACAATGAGCAGTTCTTC
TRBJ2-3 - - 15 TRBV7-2 CASSLASGVQDTQYF TGTGCCAGCAGCTTAGCGTCGGGGGTTCAAGATACGCAGTATTTT
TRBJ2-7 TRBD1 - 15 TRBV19 CASTPSIRGFYEQYF TGTGCCAGTACCCCGTCGATCAGGGGGTTCTACGAGCAGTACTTC
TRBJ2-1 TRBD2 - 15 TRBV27 CASTPSSGRDDEQFF TGTGCCAGCACCCCATCTAGCGGGAGGGACGATGAGCAGTTCTTC
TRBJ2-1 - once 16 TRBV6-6 CASSYRTPDGNGEQFF TGTGCCAGCAGTTACCGGACTCCGGACGGGAATGGTGAGCAGTTCTTC
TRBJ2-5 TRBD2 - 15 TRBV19 CASIPQAGEQETQYF TGTGCCAGTATACCCCAGGCGGGGGAGCAAGAGACCCAGTACTTC
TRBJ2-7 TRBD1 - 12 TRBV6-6 CASTGTDYEQYF TGTGCCAGCACTGGGACAGATTACGAGCAGTACTTC
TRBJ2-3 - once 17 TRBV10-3 CAISGNVWQGTTDTQYF TGTGCCATCAGTGGTAATGTGTGGCAGGGGACCACAGATACGCAGTATTTT
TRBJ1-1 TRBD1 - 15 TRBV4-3 CASSIAGPPLRGAFF TGCGCCAGCAGTATCGCAGGCCCCCCTCTCAGGGGGGCTTTCTTT
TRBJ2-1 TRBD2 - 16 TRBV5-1 CASSTTSGSRYNEQFF TGCGCCAGCAGCACAACTAGCGGGAGTCGATACAATGAGCAGTTCTTC
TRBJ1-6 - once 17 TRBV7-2 CASSLVPPLSYNSPLHF TGTGCCAGCAGCTTAGTACCCCCGCTATCCTATAATTCACCCCTCCACTTT
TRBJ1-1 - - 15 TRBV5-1 CASSPYRQDFTEAFF TGCGCCAGCAGCCCTTACAGACAGGACTTCACTGAAGCTTTCTTT
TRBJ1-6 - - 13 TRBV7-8 CASSPFYNSPLHF TGTGCCAGCAGCCCATTCTATAATTCACCCCTCCACTTT
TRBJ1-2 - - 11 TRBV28 CASSFVYGYTF TGTGCCAGCAGTTTCGTCTATGGCTACACCTTC
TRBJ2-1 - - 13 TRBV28 CASRGPYYNEQFF TGTGCCAGCAGGGGGCCTTACTACAATGAGCAGTTCTTC
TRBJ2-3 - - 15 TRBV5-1 CASSLGRVTADTQYF TGCGCCAGCAGCTTAGGCAGGGTGACGGCAGATACGCAGTATTTT
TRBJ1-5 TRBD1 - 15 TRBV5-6 CASSFGTGVNQPQHF TGTGCCAGCAGCTTCGGGACAGGGGTAAATCAGCCCCAGCATTTT
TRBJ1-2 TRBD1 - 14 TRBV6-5 CASLSAGTGYGYTF TGTGCCAGCCTTTCCGCCGGGACAGGCTATGGCTACACCTTC
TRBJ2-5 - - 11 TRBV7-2 CASSPGETQYF TGTGCCAGCAGCCCAGGGGAGACCCAGTACTTC
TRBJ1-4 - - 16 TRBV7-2 CASSLEHRFGVEKLFF TGTGCCAGCAGCTTAGAGCACCGTTTCGGAGTGGAAAAACTGTTTTTT
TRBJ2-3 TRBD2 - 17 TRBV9 CASSVSLSGSLGDTQYF TGTGCCAGCAGCGTTAGCCTTAGCGGGAGTCTCGGAGATACGCAGTATTTT
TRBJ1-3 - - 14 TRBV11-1 CASSNDRDGNTIYF TGTGCCAGCAGCAATGACAGAGATGGAAACACCATATATTTT
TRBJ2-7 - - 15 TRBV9 CASSPSARVVYEQYF TGTGCCAGCAGCCCCTCGGCCAGGGTAGTGTACGAGCAGTACTTC
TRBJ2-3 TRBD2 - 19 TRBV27 CASSLISPGLAGGTDTQYF TGTGCCAGCAGTTTAATATCACCCGGACTAGCGGGGGGCACAGATACGCAGTATTTT
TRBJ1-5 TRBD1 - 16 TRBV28 CASSGAGGFGNQPQHF TGTGCCAGCAGTGGCGCAGGGGGCTTCGGCAATCAGCCCCAGCATTTT
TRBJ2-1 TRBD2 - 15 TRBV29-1 CSAGTSGSSGDEQFF TGCAGCGCCGGGACTAGCGGGAGTAGCGGGGATGAGCAGTTCTTC
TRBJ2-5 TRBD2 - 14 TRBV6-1 CASSGGRGQETQYF TGTGCCAGCAGTGGTGGGAGGGGCCAAGAGACCCAGTACTTC
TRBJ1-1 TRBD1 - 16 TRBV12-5 CASGLVRTGLNTEAFF TGTGCTAGTGGTTTGGTACGGACAGGGCTGAACACTGAAGCTTTCTTT
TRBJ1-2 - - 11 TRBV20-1 CSGTGNYGYTF TGCAGTGGTACAGGCAACTATGGCTACACCTTC
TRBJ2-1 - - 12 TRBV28 CASSSGGLYPFF TGTGCCAGCAGTTCTGGCGGCCTATATCCGTTCTTC
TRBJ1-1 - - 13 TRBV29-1 CSARDLRDTEAFF TGCAGCGCCCGGGATCTTCGAGACACTGAAGCTTTCTTT
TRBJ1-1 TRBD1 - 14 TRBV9 CASSARTGQTEAFF TGTGCCAGCAGCGCCCGGACAGGTCAAACTGAAGCTTTCTTT
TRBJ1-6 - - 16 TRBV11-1 CASSLGDGTYNSPLHF TGTGCCAGCAGCTTGGGAGACGGCACCTATAATTCACCCCTCCACTTT
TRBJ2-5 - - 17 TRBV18 CASFFSSLGAGTETQYF TGTGCCAGCTTTTTTTCCTCCCTGGGGGCAGGAACAGAGACCCAGTACTTC
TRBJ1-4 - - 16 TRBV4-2 CASSHASGTTNEKLFF TGTGCCAGCAGCCACGCCTCCGGGACTACGAACGAAAAACTGTTTTTT
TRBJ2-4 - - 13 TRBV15 CATSLEGVDIQYF TGTGCCACCAGCTTAGAGGGCGTGGATATTCAGTACTTC
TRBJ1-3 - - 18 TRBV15 CATSSPPGGGTPGNTIYF TGTGCCACCAGCTCACCTCCCGGGGGGGGAACCCCTGGAAACACCATATATTTT
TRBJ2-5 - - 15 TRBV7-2 CASSYSSRPEVTQYF TGTGCCAGCAGCTATAGTTCGCGACCCGAGGTGACCCAGTACTTC
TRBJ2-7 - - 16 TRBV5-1 CASSFEGVTGRYEQYF TGCGCCAGCAGCTTCGAGGGTGTAACGGGAAGATACGAGCAGTACTTC
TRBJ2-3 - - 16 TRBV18 CASSHGTPTSTDTQYF TGTGCCAGCTCACATGGGACACCTACTAGCACAGATACGCAGTATTTT
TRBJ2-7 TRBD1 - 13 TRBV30 CAWSTGQGGEQYF TGTGCCTGGAGTACGGGACAGGGCGGCGAGCAGTACTTC
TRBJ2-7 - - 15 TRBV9 CASSAPDTVPYEQYF TGTGCCAGCAGCGCCCCAGACACAGTGCCCTACGAGCAGTACTTC
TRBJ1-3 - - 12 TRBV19 CAAGSSGNTIYF TGTGCCGCGGGTAGCTCTGGAAACACCATATATTTT
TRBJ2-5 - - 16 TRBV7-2 CASTPRAQRSVETQYF TGTGCCAGCACCCCCCGAGCCCAGCGGTCCGTAGAGACCCAGTACTTC
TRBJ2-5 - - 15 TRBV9 CASSPRGSGLETQYF TGTGCCAGCAGCCCTAGGGGGTCGGGTTTGGAGACCCAGTACTTC
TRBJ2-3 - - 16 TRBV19 CASSPYGGARTDTQYF TGTGCCAGTAGTCCTTATGGGGGGGCCCGCACAGATACGCAGTATTTT
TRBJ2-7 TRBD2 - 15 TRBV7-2 CASSLVAGEIDEQYF TGTGCCAGCAGCTTAGTTGCGGGAGAAATCGACGAGCAGTACTTC
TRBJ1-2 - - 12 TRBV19 CASSIEGGGYTF TGTGCCAGTAGTATCGAAGGCGGCGGCTACACCTTC
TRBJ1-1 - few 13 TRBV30 CAWTGQPNTEAFF TGTGCCTGGACAGGACAGCCAAACACTGAAGCTTTCTTT
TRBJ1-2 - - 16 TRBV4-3 CASSHAGAGALYGYTF TGCGCCAGCAGCCACGCGGGGGCAGGGGCCCTTTATGGCTACACCTTC
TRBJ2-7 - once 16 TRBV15 CATSRERAGASYEQYF TGTGCCACCAGCAGAGAACGGGCAGGGGCCTCCTACGAGCAGTACTTC
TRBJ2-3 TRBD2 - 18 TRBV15 CATSVRLAGGLRRGTQYF TGTGCCACCAGCGTTCGACTAGCGGGAGGCCTAAGGAGAGGTACGCAGTATTTT
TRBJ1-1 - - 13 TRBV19 CASRSGMNTEAFF TGTGCCAGTAGGTCGGGGATGAACACTGAAGCTTTCTTT
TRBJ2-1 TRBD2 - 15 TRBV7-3 CASSLMAGAYNEQFF TGTGCCAGCAGCTTAATGGCGGGAGCGTACAATGAGCAGTTCTTC